The T cell receptor (beta chain) described here comes from a study of blood T cell repertoires in COVID-19. From germline, CDR1 is SGHTS and CDR2 YDEGEE. CDR3 length: 15 residues. Trimming removed 4 bases from V and 0 bases from J, with 11 bases in between. TCRdb's copy holds only in-frame clones and misses some; the assay was immunoSEQ multiplex PCR. The sample consists of a few hundred thousand clones, roughly 87% of them appearing once. The source material was PBMCs or T cells enriched from blood (not recorded which). The rearrangement links TRBV5-8 to TRBJ1-3, with a possible D match to TRBD1 (6 bases). The sequence came from a young man with acute COVID-19. The CDR3 sequence: CASSTGTHSGNTIYF. As DNA, the CDR3 is TGTGCCAGCAGCACCGGGACACACTCTGGAAACACCATATATTTT. Combining the CDR3 with reference TRBV5-8 and TRBJ1-3 gives the whole variable domain EAGVTQSPTHLIKTRGQQATLRCSPISGHTSVYWYQQALGLGLQFLLWYDEGEERNRGNFPPRFSGRQFPNYSSELNVNALELEDSALYLCASSTGTHSGNTIYFGEGSWLTVV.